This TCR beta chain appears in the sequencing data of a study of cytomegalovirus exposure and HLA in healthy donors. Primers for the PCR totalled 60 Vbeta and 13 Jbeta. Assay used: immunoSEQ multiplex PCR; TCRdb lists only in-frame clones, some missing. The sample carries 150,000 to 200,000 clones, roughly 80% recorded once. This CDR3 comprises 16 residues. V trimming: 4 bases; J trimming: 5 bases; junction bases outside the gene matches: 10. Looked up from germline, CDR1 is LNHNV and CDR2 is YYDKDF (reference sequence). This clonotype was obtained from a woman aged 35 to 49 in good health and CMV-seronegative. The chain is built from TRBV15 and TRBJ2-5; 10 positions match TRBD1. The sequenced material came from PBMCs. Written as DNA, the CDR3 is TGTGCCACCAGCAAACACCGGGACAGGGGTCGGGAGACCCAGTACTTC. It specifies CATSKHRDRGRETQYF.